This TCR beta chain comes out of a study of blood T cell repertoires in COVID-19. At the level of the study: The United States, Italy and Spain were the sources of the acute and convalescent COVID-19 samples. T cells, B-cell-depleted T cells, or PBMCs supplied cDNA or gDNA.

In the authors' workflow: Quantification of nucleated cells was approximated via reference gene primer amplification. Assay used: immunoSEQ multiplex PCR; TCRdb lists only in-frame clones, some missing. V, J and clone size are taken as reported in that table, and D and trimming were inferred from the DNA itself. Of approximately 150,000 clones listed, about 79% are singletons. Sequencing was carried out using peripheral blood. This TCR was sampled from a woman between 45 and 65 years old in a cohort sampled during active or convalescent COVID-19.

Here the CDR3 reads CASSGNRGYYGYTF. The DNA of the CDR3 is TGTGCCAGCAGCGGGAACAGGGGCTACTATGGCTACACCTTC. The chain combines TRBV11-1 with TRBJ1-2, with TRBD1 matching over 7 bases. CDR3 length equals 14 residues. Losses at the gene ends were 5 bases for V and 3 bases for J; bases not matched to a gene: 6. Germline lookup yields CDR1 SGHAT and CDR2 FQDESV (reference sequence).